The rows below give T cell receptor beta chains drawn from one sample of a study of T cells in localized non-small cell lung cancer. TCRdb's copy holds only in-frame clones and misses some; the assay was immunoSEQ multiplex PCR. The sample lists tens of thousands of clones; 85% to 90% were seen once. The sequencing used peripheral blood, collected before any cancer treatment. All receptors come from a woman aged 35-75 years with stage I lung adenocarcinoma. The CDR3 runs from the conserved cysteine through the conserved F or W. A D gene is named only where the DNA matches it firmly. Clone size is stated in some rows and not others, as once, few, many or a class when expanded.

CDR3aa: CASSLSGQNYEQYF
CDR3nt: TGTGCCAGCAGCTTGAGCGGCCAGAATTACGAGCAGTACTTC
d_gene: -
abundance: -
j_gene: TRBJ2-7
v_gene: TRBV5-5

CDR3aa: CASSFGQGLYTIYF
CDR3nt: TGTGCCAGTAGTTTCGGACAGGGCCTTTACACCATATATTTT
d_gene: TRBD1
abundance: -
j_gene: TRBJ1-3
v_gene: TRBV19

CDR3aa: CASSSPRTDTQYF
CDR3nt: TGTGCCAGCAGTTCACCCCGCACAGATACGCAGTATTTT
d_gene: -
abundance: -
j_gene: TRBJ2-3
v_gene: TRBV7-6

CDR3aa: CASSLAGGLVTIYF
CDR3nt: TGTGCCAGCAGCTTGGCAGGTGGTCTGGTCACCATATATTTT
d_gene: -
abundance: -
j_gene: TRBJ1-3
v_gene: TRBV5-6

CDR3aa: CASSHLRQETYEQYF
CDR3nt: TGTGCCAGCAGTCACCTCCGACAGGAAACCTACGAGCAGTACTTC
d_gene: -
abundance: -
j_gene: TRBJ2-7
v_gene: TRBV27

CDR3aa: CASSYSRGTSNQPQHF
CDR3nt: TGTGCCAGCAGTTACTCGAGGGGGACTAGCAATCAGCCCCAGCATTTT
d_gene: -
abundance: -
j_gene: TRBJ1-5
v_gene: TRBV6-5

CDR3aa: CASTPGGSHYEQYF
CDR3nt: TGCGCCAGCACCCCGGGGGGGTCTCACTACGAGCAGTACTTC
d_gene: TRBD2
abundance: -
j_gene: TRBJ2-7
v_gene: TRBV5-1

CDR3aa: CASSDWEGNEQFF
CDR3nt: TGTGCCAGTAGTGATTGGGAGGGCAATGAGCAGTTCTTC
d_gene: TRBD2
abundance: once
j_gene: TRBJ2-1
v_gene: TRBV19

CDR3aa: CASSFRDANQPQHF
CDR3nt: TGTGCCAGCAGTTTCCGGGACGCCAATCAGCCCCAGCATTTT
d_gene: -
abundance: -
j_gene: TRBJ1-5
v_gene: TRBV27

CDR3aa: CSVPSPVLGQFF
CDR3nt: TGCAGCGTTCCCTCGCCGGTACTCGGCCAGTTCTTC
d_gene: -
abundance: -
j_gene: TRBJ2-1
v_gene: TRBV29-1

CDR3aa: CAISPGHESEAFF
CDR3nt: TGTGCCATCAGTCCGGGACACGAGAGTGAAGCTTTCTTT
d_gene: -
abundance: -
j_gene: TRBJ1-1
v_gene: TRBV10-3

CDR3aa: CASSQDGGTGFRQYF
CDR3nt: TGTGCCAGCAGCCAAGACGGAGGGACAGGGTTCAGGCAGTACTTC
d_gene: TRBD1
abundance: -
j_gene: TRBJ2-7
v_gene: TRBV4-2

CDR3aa: CAGGIGQYF
CDR3nt: TGTGCCGGTGGTATAGGGCAGTACTTC
d_gene: -
abundance: -
j_gene: TRBJ2-7
v_gene: TRBV19

CDR3aa: CASTREDTDTQYF
CDR3nt: TGTGCCAGCACCAGAGAGGACACAGATACGCAGTATTTT
d_gene: -
abundance: -
j_gene: TRBJ2-3
v_gene: TRBV6-5

CDR3aa: CASSQEFAGGSYNEQFF
CDR3nt: TGTGCCAGCAGCCAAGAGTTTGCGGGGGGGTCCTACAATGAGCAGTTCTTC
d_gene: TRBD2
abundance: -
j_gene: TRBJ2-1
v_gene: TRBV4-2

CDR3aa: CASRPKATNGYTF
CDR3nt: TGTGCCAGCAGACCGAAGGCAACTAATGGCTACACCTTC
d_gene: -
abundance: -
j_gene: TRBJ1-2
v_gene: TRBV6-5

CDR3aa: CASSRQLNYGYTF
CDR3nt: TGTGCCAGTAGTCGACAGTTAAACTATGGCTACACCTTC
d_gene: -
abundance: -
j_gene: TRBJ1-2
v_gene: TRBV19

CDR3aa: CASSTAGQGAVTEAFF
CDR3nt: TGTGCCAGCAGTACTGCCGGGCAGGGGGCTGTCACTGAAGCTTTCTTT
d_gene: TRBD1
abundance: -
j_gene: TRBJ1-1
v_gene: TRBV6-6

CDR3aa: CASSLGLAGGLGEQFF
CDR3nt: TGTGCCAGCAGCTTAGGGCTAGCGGGGGGCCTAGGGGAGCAGTTCTTC
d_gene: TRBD2
abundance: once
j_gene: TRBJ2-1
v_gene: TRBV7-9

CDR3aa: CASSLTGSNTGELFF
CDR3nt: TGTGCTAGCAGCTTAACCGGTAGTAACACCGGGGAGCTGTTTTTT
d_gene: -
abundance: -
j_gene: TRBJ2-2
v_gene: TRBV7-7

CDR3aa: CASSPGQGIYGYTF
CDR3nt: TGTGCCAGCAGCCCAGGACAGGGGATTTATGGCTACACCTTC
d_gene: TRBD1
abundance: few
j_gene: TRBJ1-2
v_gene: TRBV9

CDR3aa: CASSESAGGRETQYF
CDR3nt: TGCGCCAGCAGTGAGTCGGCGGGGGGCAGAGAGACCCAGTACTTC
d_gene: TRBD2
abundance: -
j_gene: TRBJ2-5
v_gene: TRBV10-2

CDR3aa: CASSQRTGASTDTQYF
CDR3nt: TGCGCCAGCAGCCAAAGGACCGGGGCTAGCACAGATACGCAGTATTTT
d_gene: -
abundance: -
j_gene: TRBJ2-3
v_gene: TRBV4-1

CDR3aa: CATSRDRISSYEQYF
CDR3nt: TGTGCCACCAGCAGAGACAGGATTTCCTCCTACGAGCAGTACTTC
d_gene: -
abundance: -
j_gene: TRBJ2-7
v_gene: TRBV15

CDR3aa: CASSEWADTQYF
CDR3nt: TGCGCCAGCAGTGAGTGGGCAGATACGCAGTATTTT
d_gene: -
abundance: -
j_gene: TRBJ2-3
v_gene: TRBV10-2

CDR3aa: CASSPGARGAGGNTIYF
CDR3nt: TGTGCCAGCAGCCCGGGGGCCCGGGGTGCTGGGGGAAACACCATATATTTT
d_gene: -
abundance: once
j_gene: TRBJ1-3
v_gene: TRBV7-2

CDR3aa: CASRPGQGAVEQYF
CDR3nt: TGTGCCAGCAGACCGGGACAGGGGGCTGTCGAGCAGTACTTC
d_gene: TRBD1
abundance: -
j_gene: TRBJ2-7
v_gene: TRBV2

CDR3aa: CASSLAGEQYF
CDR3nt: TGTGCCAGCAGCTTGGCGGGGGAGCAGTACTTC
d_gene: -
abundance: -
j_gene: TRBJ2-7
v_gene: TRBV5-6

CDR3aa: CASSLDRPISGANVLTF
CDR3nt: TGTGCCAGCTCACTGGACAGGCCGATCTCTGGGGCCAACGTCCTGACTTTC
d_gene: TRBD1
abundance: -
j_gene: TRBJ2-6
v_gene: TRBV18

CDR3aa: CASSFGKANYGYTF
CDR3nt: TGTGCCAGCAGTTTTGGGAAAGCTAACTATGGCTACACCTTC
d_gene: -
abundance: -
j_gene: TRBJ1-2
v_gene: TRBV27

CDR3aa: CASSLAGASGETQYF
CDR3nt: TGTGCCAGCAGCTTAGCGGGGGCCAGTGGGGAGACCCAGTACTTC
d_gene: -
abundance: -
j_gene: TRBJ2-5
v_gene: TRBV7-2

CDR3aa: CASSPSGLAVGGDTQYF
CDR3nt: TGTGCCAGCAGCCCCTCGGGACTAGCGGTTGGGGGAGATACGCAGTATTTT
d_gene: TRBD2
abundance: -
j_gene: TRBJ2-3
v_gene: TRBV9

CDR3aa: CASSFTGGRGEQYF
CDR3nt: TGCGCCAGCAGCTTCACAGGGGGGCGGGGAGAGCAGTACTTC
d_gene: TRBD1
abundance: -
j_gene: TRBJ2-7
v_gene: TRBV5-1

CDR3aa: CASSAGTGGYEQYF
CDR3nt: TGTGCCAGCAGCGCCGGGACAGGGGGATACGAGCAGTACTTC
d_gene: TRBD1
abundance: -
j_gene: TRBJ2-7
v_gene: TRBV5-4

CDR3aa: CASSLATSEQYF
CDR3nt: TGTGCCAGCAGCTTAGCGACCTCCGAGCAGTACTTC
d_gene: -
abundance: -
j_gene: TRBJ2-7
v_gene: TRBV7-9

CDR3aa: CASSFNWLLAGGSTDTQYF
CDR3nt: TGTGCCAGCAGCTTTAATTGGCTATTAGCGGGGGGCAGCACAGATACGCAGTATTTT
d_gene: TRBD2
abundance: -
j_gene: TRBJ2-3
v_gene: TRBV2

CDR3aa: CASTGQGSYEQYF
CDR3nt: TGTGCCAGTACCGGACAGGGGTCCTACGAGCAGTACTTC
d_gene: TRBD1
abundance: -
j_gene: TRBJ2-7
v_gene: TRBV19

CDR3aa: CASSPTSSGGAETQYF
CDR3nt: TGTGCCAGCAGCCCGACTTCTAGCGGGGGGGCGGAGACCCAGTACTTC
d_gene: TRBD2
abundance: -
j_gene: TRBJ2-5
v_gene: TRBV4-2

CDR3aa: CASSSAGGFENIQYF
CDR3nt: TGCGCCAGCAGCTCAGCAGGGGGCTTCGAAAACATTCAGTACTTC
d_gene: TRBD1
abundance: -
j_gene: TRBJ2-4
v_gene: TRBV5-1

CDR3aa: CASSVHLGQGSTDTQYF
CDR3nt: TGTGCCAGCAGCGTCCACCTGGGACAGGGCTCCACAGATACGCAGTATTTT
d_gene: TRBD1
abundance: -
j_gene: TRBJ2-3
v_gene: TRBV9

CDR3aa: CASSQGGTGFPNIQYF
CDR3nt: TGCGCCAGCAGCCAGGGAGGCACAGGGTTCCCAAACATTCAGTACTTC
d_gene: -
abundance: -
j_gene: TRBJ2-4
v_gene: TRBV4-3

CDR3aa: CASSQGTLREQYF
CDR3nt: TGTGCCAGCAGCCAGGGGACGCTAAGGGAGCAGTACTTC
d_gene: -
abundance: -
j_gene: TRBJ2-7
v_gene: TRBV7-2

CDR3aa: CASRPTAGNEKLFF
CDR3nt: TGTGCCAGCAGGCCGACCGCAGGGAATGAAAAACTGTTTTTT
d_gene: -
abundance: -
j_gene: TRBJ1-4
v_gene: TRBV7-2

CDR3aa: CATSRHGQGGNIQYF
CDR3nt: TGTGCCACCAGCAGACACGGACAGGGCGGGAACATTCAGTACTTC
d_gene: TRBD1
abundance: -
j_gene: TRBJ2-4
v_gene: TRBV15

CDR3aa: CASSPISGPLSYGYTF
CDR3nt: TGTGCCAGCTCACCAATTTCAGGACCGCTCAGTTATGGCTACACCTTC
d_gene: -
abundance: -
j_gene: TRBJ1-2
v_gene: TRBV18

CDR3aa: CASSLLLNTGELFF
CDR3nt: TGTGCCAGCAGCCTCTTACTGAACACCGGGGAGCTGTTTTTT
d_gene: -
abundance: once
j_gene: TRBJ2-2
v_gene: TRBV14

CDR3aa: CASSPTGAEGTQYF
CDR3nt: TGTGCCAGTAGTCCCACCGGGGCGGAGGGGACCCAGTACTTC
d_gene: -
abundance: -
j_gene: TRBJ2-5
v_gene: TRBV19

CDR3aa: CASCGETYNEQFF
CDR3nt: TGTGCTAGTTGTGGCGAAACCTACAATGAGCAGTTCTTC
d_gene: -
abundance: -
j_gene: TRBJ2-1
v_gene: TRBV12-5

CDR3aa: CATSARDRTYNEQFF
CDR3nt: TGTGCCACCAGCGCGCGGGACAGAACCTACAATGAGCAGTTCTTC
d_gene: -
abundance: -
j_gene: TRBJ2-1
v_gene: TRBV15

CDR3aa: CASGPRGASTDTQYF
CDR3nt: TGTGCCAGCGGCCCCCGGGGGGCGAGCACAGATACGCAGTATTTT
d_gene: -
abundance: -
j_gene: TRBJ2-3
v_gene: TRBV11-3

CDR3aa: CASSDRSRVHYF
CDR3nt: TGTGCCAGCAGCGACCGCAGCAGGGTCCATTACTTC
d_gene: -
abundance: -
j_gene: TRBJ2-7
v_gene: TRBV11-3

CDR3aa: CASSLDRRWASNYDTEAFF
CDR3nt: TGTGCCAGCAGCTTAGATCGTCGCTGGGCGTCGAACTACGACACTGAAGCTTTCTTT
d_gene: -
abundance: -
j_gene: TRBJ1-1
v_gene: TRBV11-2

CDR3aa: CASSMSERSSTDTQYF
CDR3nt: TGTGCCAGTAGTATGTCCGAACGGAGTTCCACAGATACGCAGTATTTT
d_gene: -
abundance: once
j_gene: TRBJ2-3
v_gene: TRBV19

CDR3aa: CASSERGIYNSPLHF
CDR3nt: TGTGCCAGTAGCGAGAGGGGTATATATAATTCACCCCTCCACTTT
d_gene: -
abundance: -
j_gene: TRBJ1-6
v_gene: TRBV19